Described below is a single T cell receptor (beta chain) sequence and its context. Generated by immunoSEQ multiplex PCR, the TCRdb table keeps only in-frame clones and is missing some. Here the sample spans more than 200,000 clones, around 80% being singletons. The data belong to a study of blood T cell repertoires in COVID-19. Study information: T cells, B-cell-depleted T cells, or PBMCs provided the cDNA or gDNA that served as material.

The CDR3 totals 12 residues. The germline gives CDR1 SNHLY, CDR2 FYNNEI. The J segment lost 7 bases and the V segment lost 6 bases, leaving 2 bases of the junction unmatched. This receptor was obtained from a man in his 60s with acute or convalescent COVID-19. Sequenced input: peripheral blood. The chain combines TRBV2 with TRBJ2-1, with 8 nucleotides matching TRBD2. CDR3 DNA sequence: TGTGCCAGCAGGGGCGGGGGGAATGAGCAGTTCTTC. Protein product: CASRGGGNEQFF.